This T cell receptor (beta chain) originates from a study of T cells expressing NK-cell markers. Study-level findings and limits: The share of CD8+ T cells held by dominant NKG2C+ clonotypes was roughly 1.0-7.5% in roughly 6 donors.

TCRdb re-called the 5' RACE reads, yielding one record per CDR3 amino acid sequence without DNA. This specimen shows over 350,000 distinct CDR3 sequences; the ten leading clones hold about 10%. About this clonotype itself: Antigen: not known.

Sequencing was performed on blood T cells: a sorted CD56 or NKG2C T cell subset, CD4+ or CD8+ T cells, or bulk PBMC T cells (not recorded which). The receptor was derived from a woman in her forties or fifties in good health.

CDR3 amino acids: CSVERYTGELFF. This chain uses TRBV29-1 with TRBJ2-2. Germline V gene data show CDR1 as SQVTM and CDR2 as ANQGSEA. CDR3 length equals 12 residues.